This entry lists 23 T cell receptor beta chains sequenced from one sample in a study of cytomegalovirus exposure and HLA in healthy donors. The PCR ran on 60 Vbeta and 13 Jbeta primers. Sequencing used immunoSEQ multiplex PCR; TCRdb keeps in-frame clones, though not all of them. Of fewer than 130,000 clones in the sample, around 79% were seen once. Material: PBMCs. These receptors came from a woman in her thirties or forties in good health and CMV-seronegative.

CDR3 DNA: TGTGCCAGCAGCTTCGGCGGGGGGAGCTCCTACGAGCAGTACTTC. This encodes CASSFGGGSSYEQYF. V usage is TRBV7-9 and J usage is TRBJ2-7, with 8 bases fitting TRBD2. Germline assignment: CDR1 SEHNR and CDR2 FQNEAQ (reference sequence). The CDR3 covers 15 residues. Unmatched junction bases numbered 4, after V lost 3 bases and J lost 0 bases. Variable domain in full (rest from reference TRBV7-9 and TRBJ2-7): DTGVSQNPRHKITKRGQNVTFRCDPISEHNRLYWYRQTLGQGPEFLTYFQNEAQLEKSRLLSDRFSAERPKGSFSTLEIQRTEQGDSAMYLCASSFGGGSSYEQYFGPGTRLTVT.

The rearrangement links TRBV30 to TRBJ2-3, with D uncertain. Trimming took 7 bases from V and 0 from J, leaving 11 bases between them. Per the germline V gene, CDR1 is GTSNPN and CDR2 is SVGIG (reference sequence). The CDR3 runs 13 residues. CDR3 in amino acids: CASPLVSTDTQYF. As DNA, the CDR3 is TGTGCCTCCCCCCTAGTGAGCACAGATACGCAGTATTTT.

This clone was counted once. The genes are TRBV5-6 and TRBJ2-7; TRBD1 aligns across 8 bases. Trimming at V came to 0 bases and at J to 6 bases, leaving 11 bases not matched to a gene. The germline CDR1 and CDR2 sequences are SGHDT and YYEEEE. The CDR3 spans 16 residues. The CDR3 is CASSLAWTAGGSEQYF. CDR3 coding DNA: TGTGCCAGCAGCTTGGCCTGGACGGCAGGGGGCTCCGAGCAGTACTTC. The complete variable domain, with remaining parts taken from reference TRBV5-6 and TRBJ2-7, reads DAGVTQSPTHLIKTRGQQVTLRCSPKSGHDTVSWYQQALGQGPQFIFQYYEEEERQRGNFPDRFSGHQFPNYSSELNVNALLLGDSALYLCASSLAWTAGGSEQYFGPGTRLTVT.

The chain carries TRBV4-1 and TRBJ2-5, with 8 bases that match TRBD1. Unmatched junction bases numbered 1, after V lost 4 bases and J lost 3 bases. Germline V gives CDR1 MGHRA, CDR2 YSYEKL. The CDR3 runs 13 residues. As DNA, the CDR3 is TGCGCCAGCAGCCCGGACAGGGAAGAGACCCAGTACTTC. Translating it yields CASSPDREETQYF.

The V and J genes are TRBV21-1 and TRBJ2-5; the table gives TRBD2 as D, unverified against the DNA. TRBV21-1 is marked as a pseudogene. This CDR3 contains 17 residues. The CDR3 coding sequence is TGTGCCAGCAGCAAAGAAGGCGGCAGCAGAATCCAAGAGACCCAGTACTTC. The encoded protein is CASSKEGGSRIQETQYF.

This chain uses TRBV7-2 with TRBJ1-1, with TRBD1 as a possible D gene (6 bases). The V gene's germline CDR1 is SGHTA and CDR2 FQGNSA. This CDR3 is 12 amino acids long. Trimming took off 3 bases at V and 10 bases at J, with 12 bases between the two ends. The CDR3 protein is CASSLAGDAAFF. DNA for the CDR3: TGTGCCAGCAGCTTGGCAGGGGACGCAGCTTTCTTT.

The V and J genes are TRBV27 and TRBJ1-1, with TRBD1 matching over 9 bases. Germline CDR1 reads MNHEY; CDR2 reads SMNVEV (reference sequence). The CDR3 sequence is 14 residues long. Trimming removed 2 bases from V and 7 bases from J; junction bases left unmatched: 5. The CDR3 DNA follows: TGTGCCAGCAGTTTAGGTACAGGGGGCCTTGAAGCTTTCTTT. Translating it yields CASSLGTGGLEAFF.

The V call is TRBV7-9, the J call TRBJ2-1, with D unclear. This CDR3 comprises 15 residues. Germline V gene lookup returns CDR1 SEHNR and CDR2 FQNEAQ (reference sequence). Trimming shortened V by 1 base and J by 8 bases, and 15 bases separated the two germline ends. CDR3 sequence (DNA): TGTGCCAGCAGCTTAGTTTTCACAGTCGGCGATGAGCAGTTCTTC. This sequence encodes CASSLVFTVGDEQFF.

The rearrangement uses TRBV15 and TRBJ1-1; the D gene is possibly TRBD1 (5 bases). In germline, CDR1 is LNHNV, CDR2 YYDKDF (reference sequence). The ends were cut back, 8 bases at V and 4 bases at J, with 14 bases in the middle. This CDR3 spans 13 amino acids. The CDR3 loop reads CATLASGGTEAFF. CDR3 sequence (DNA): TGTGCCACCCTAGCTTCGGGGGGCACTGAAGCTTTCTTT.

This clone was seen a few times. The chain links TRBV28 to TRBJ2-7; D possibly corresponds to TRBD1 (7 bases). With 4 bases removed from V and 2 bases from J, the gap between germline ends came to 18 bases. The CDR3 consists of 16 residues. Germline CDR1 MDHEN, CDR2 SYDVKM. For the CDR3, the DNA is TGTGCCAGCAGTTCCCCTTGGAGGGACAGCGCCTACGAGCAGTACTTC. Amino acid sequence: CASSSPWRDSAYEQYF.

As for this clone: Other DNA sequences of this sample code for an identical CDR3. V usage is TRBV28 and J usage is TRBJ2-7; no clear D. The CDR3 spans 12 residues. V shed 4 bases and J shed 4 bases, with 8 bases lying between them. The germline gives CDR1 MDHEN, CDR2 SYDVKM. CDR3 in amino acids: CASSSRRYEQYF. The CDR3 region has the DNA TGTGCCAGCAGTTCCCGGAGATACGAGCAGTACTTC.

The rearrangement links TRBV7-9 to TRBJ1-6; D is unclear. Trimming left V 0 bases short and J 7 bases short, with 10 bases between. CDR1 and CDR2 from the germline V gene are SEHNR and FQNEAQ (reference sequence). The CDR3 covers 15 residues. The CDR3 loop is CASSLAPGNNSPLHF. In nucleotides, the CDR3 is TGTGCCAGCAGCTTAGCGCCCGGGAACAATTCACCCCTCCACTTT.

This chain joins TRBV9 and TRBJ2-1; 7 nucleotides line up with TRBD2. This CDR3 spans 17 amino acids. Germline V lookup: CDR1 SGDLS, CDR2 YYNGEE. V dropped 0 bases and J dropped 5; count of bases not matched to a gene: 11. The CDR3 reads CASSVEVWAAGNNEQFF. Here the CDR3 DNA reads TGTGCCAGCAGCGTAGAAGTCTGGGCAGCGGGGAACAATGAGCAGTTCTTC. The full variable domain, in which reference TRBV9 and TRBJ2-1 provide the parts outside the CDR3, is DSGVTQTPKHLITATGQRVTLRCSPRSGDLSVYWYQQSLDQGLQFLIQYYNGEERAKGNILERFSAQQFPDLHSELNLSSLELGDSALYFCASSVEVWAAGNNEQFFGPGTRLTVL.

This clone appeared once. The chain recombines TRBV15 with TRBJ2-5, with D possibly being TRBD2 (5 bases). The V gene's germline CDR1 is LNHNV and CDR2 YYDKDF (reference sequence). The CDR3 contains 15 residues. Trimming removed 5 bases from V and 5 bases from J, with 18 bases in between. This CDR3 is CATSARTHSAETQYF. CDR3 sequence (DNA): TGTGCCACCAGCGCCCGGACTCACTCCGCGGAGACCCAGTACTTC.

The chain employs TRBV9 and TRBJ1-3, with TRBD1 identical over 7 bases. Trimming at V came to 5 bases and at J to 3 bases, leaving 8 bases not matched to a gene. This CDR3 contains 15 residues. Germline V CDR1 and CDR2: SGDLS, YYNGEE. CDR3 bases: TGTGCCAGCAGTTCAAGACAGGGCGGTGGAAACACCATATATTTT. This gives the protein CASSSRQGGGNTIYF. The whole variable domain, remainder taken from reference TRBV9 and TRBJ1-3, is DSGVTQTPKHLITATGQRVTLRCSPRSGDLSVYWYQQSLDQGLQFLIQYYNGEERAKGNILERFSAQQFPDLHSELNLSSLELGDSALYFCASSSRQGGGNTIYFGEGSWLTVV.

The chain has TRBV19 and TRBJ2-3; 7 bases agree with TRBD2. The germline V gene has CDR1 LNHDA and CDR2 SQIVND (reference sequence). This CDR3 is built from 17 residues. V gave up 5 bases and J gave up 2 bases; unmatched junction bases: 13. DNA for the CDR3: TGTGCCAGTAGTGTCCTTCTGGCGGGGGAGGCCACAGATACGCAGTATTTT. This encodes CASSVLLAGEATDTQYF.

This chain links TRBV9 with TRBJ1-1, with TRBD1 as a possible D gene (5 bases). Per the germline V gene, CDR1 is SGDLS and CDR2 is YYNGEE. V was trimmed by 1 base and J by 1 base, leaving 8 bases between them. The CDR3 length is 14 residues. The CDR3 reads CASSVLTENTEAFF. In DNA form, the CDR3 reads TGTGCCAGCAGCGTATTGACAGAGAACACTGAAGCTTTCTTT.

The chain carries TRBV25-1 and TRBJ1-2, with D hard to call. The CDR3 totals 14 residues. The germline CDR1 and CDR2 sequences are MGHDK and SYGVNS. Trimming took 1 base from V and 6 from J, leaving 12 bases between them. The CDR3 coding sequence is TGTGCCAGCAGTGAATCGTGGGGAGGTGATGGCTACACCTTC. It yields the protein CASSESWGGDGYTF.

The chain carries TRBV19 and TRBJ2-1; perhaps TRBD2 as D (6 bases). The CDR3 consists of 15 residues. Germline V gene lookup returns CDR1 LNHDA and CDR2 SQIVND (reference sequence). Trimming left V 2 bases short and J 4 bases short, with 12 bases between. CDR3 nucleotide sequence: TGTGCCAGTAGTATAAATCGGGAGTGGTACAATGAGCAGTTCTTC. Translation: CASSINREWYNEQFF.

The V gene is TRBV10-3, the J gene TRBJ1-3; 9 positions agree with TRBD1. This CDR3 contains 16 residues. The J segment lost 3 bases and the V segment lost 9 bases, leaving 12 bases of the junction unmatched. Germline V gene sequence: CDR1 ENHRY, CDR2 SYGVKD. The CDR3 here is CAMNSQGARSGNTIYF. CDR3 nucleotide sequence: TGTGCCATGAACTCACAGGGGGCAAGAAGTGGAAACACCATATATTTT.

The chain couples TRBV5-4 to TRBJ2-7, with 10 bases matching TRBD1. With V trimmed by 4 bases and J by 2 bases, 3 bases remained unmatched. Germline V CDR1 and CDR2: SGHNT, YYREEE (reference sequence). This CDR3 has 14 residues. In DNA form, the CDR3 reads TGTGCCAGCAGCCCTGGACAGGGGGCCTACGAGCAGTACTTC. Amino acids: CASSPGQGAYEQYF.

V and J are TRBV7-9 and TRBJ2-3; D is possibly TRBD1 (5 bases). Trimming removed 0 bases from V and 0 bases from J, with 10 bases in between. CDR3 size: 16 residues. In germline, CDR1 is SEHNR, CDR2 FQNEAQ (reference sequence). This chain's CDR3 is CASSLADSYSTDTQYF. CDR3 in DNA: TGTGCCAGCAGCTTAGCCGACAGTTATAGCACAGATACGCAGTATTTT.

The chain uses TRBV4-2 and TRBJ2-7, with TRBD1 identical over 9 bases. Germline V gene data show CDR1 as LGHNA and CDR2 as YNFKEQ. J gave up 1 base and V 4 bases, and 11 bases lay outside the gene matches. The CDR3 contains 17 residues. The DNA for the CDR3 is TGTGCCAGCAGCCCCATGTCCGGGACAGGGTTATCCTACGAGCAGTACTTC. Protein product: CASSPMSGTGLSYEQYF.